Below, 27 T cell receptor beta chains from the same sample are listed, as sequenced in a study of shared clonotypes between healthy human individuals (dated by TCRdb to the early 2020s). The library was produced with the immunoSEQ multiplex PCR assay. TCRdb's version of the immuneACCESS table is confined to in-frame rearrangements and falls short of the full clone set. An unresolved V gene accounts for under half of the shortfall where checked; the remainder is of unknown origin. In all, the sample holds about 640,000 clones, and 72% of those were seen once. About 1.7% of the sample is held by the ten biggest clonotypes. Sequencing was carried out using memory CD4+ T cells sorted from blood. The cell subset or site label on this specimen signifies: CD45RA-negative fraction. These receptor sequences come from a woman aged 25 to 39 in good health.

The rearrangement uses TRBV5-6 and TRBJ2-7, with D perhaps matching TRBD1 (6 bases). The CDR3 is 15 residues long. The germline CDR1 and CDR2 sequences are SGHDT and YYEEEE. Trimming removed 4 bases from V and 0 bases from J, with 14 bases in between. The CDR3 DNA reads TGTGCCAGCAGCCCCGGACAGAAAATCTCCTACGAGCAGTACTTC. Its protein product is CASSPGQKISYEQYF.

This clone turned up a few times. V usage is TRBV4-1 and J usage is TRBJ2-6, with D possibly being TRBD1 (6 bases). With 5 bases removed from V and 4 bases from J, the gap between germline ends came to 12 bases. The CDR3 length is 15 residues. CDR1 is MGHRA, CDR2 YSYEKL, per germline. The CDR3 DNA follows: TGCGCCAGCAGCAAACCAGGGACAGGGGCCAACGTCCTGACTTTC. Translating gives CASSKPGTGANVLTF.

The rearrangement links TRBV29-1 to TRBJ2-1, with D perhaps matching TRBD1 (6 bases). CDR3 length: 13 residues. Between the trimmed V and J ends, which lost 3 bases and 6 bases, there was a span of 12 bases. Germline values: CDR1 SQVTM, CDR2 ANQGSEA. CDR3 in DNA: TGCAGCGTTGAGCTATTGGACAGCAATGAGCAGTTCTTC. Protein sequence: CSVELLDSNEQFF.

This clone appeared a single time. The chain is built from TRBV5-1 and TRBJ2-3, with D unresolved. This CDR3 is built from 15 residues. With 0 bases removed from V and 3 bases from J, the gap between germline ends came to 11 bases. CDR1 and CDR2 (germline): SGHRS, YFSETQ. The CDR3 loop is CASSLAGIKTDTQYF. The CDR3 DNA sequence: TGCGCCAGCAGCTTGGCTGGGATTAAGACAGATACGCAGTATTTT.

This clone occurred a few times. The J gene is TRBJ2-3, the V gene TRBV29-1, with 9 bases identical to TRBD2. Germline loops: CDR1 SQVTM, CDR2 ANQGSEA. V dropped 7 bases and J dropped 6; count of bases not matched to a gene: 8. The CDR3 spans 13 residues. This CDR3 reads CSAGTSMSDTQYF. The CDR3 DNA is TGCAGCGCCGGGACTAGCATGTCCGATACGCAGTATTTT.

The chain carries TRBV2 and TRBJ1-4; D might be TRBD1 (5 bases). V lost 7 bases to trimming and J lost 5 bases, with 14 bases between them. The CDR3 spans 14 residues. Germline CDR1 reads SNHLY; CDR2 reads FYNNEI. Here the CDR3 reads CASNPGRKNEKLFF. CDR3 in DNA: TGTGCCAGCAACCCGGGACGGAAGAATGAAAAACTGTTTTTT.

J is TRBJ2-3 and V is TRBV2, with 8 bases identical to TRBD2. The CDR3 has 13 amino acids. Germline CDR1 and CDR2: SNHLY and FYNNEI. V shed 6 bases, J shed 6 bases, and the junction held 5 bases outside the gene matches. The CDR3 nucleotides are TGTGCCAGCAGCGGGACTAGGGCTGATACGCAGTATTTT. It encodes CASSGTRADTQYF.

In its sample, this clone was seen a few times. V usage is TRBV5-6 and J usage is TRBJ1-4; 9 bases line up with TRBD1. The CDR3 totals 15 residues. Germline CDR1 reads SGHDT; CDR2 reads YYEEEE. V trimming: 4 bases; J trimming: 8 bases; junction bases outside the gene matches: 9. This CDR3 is CASSLAGQGYEKLFF. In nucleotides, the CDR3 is TGTGCCAGCAGCCTGGCGGGACAGGGATACGAAAAACTGTTTTTT.

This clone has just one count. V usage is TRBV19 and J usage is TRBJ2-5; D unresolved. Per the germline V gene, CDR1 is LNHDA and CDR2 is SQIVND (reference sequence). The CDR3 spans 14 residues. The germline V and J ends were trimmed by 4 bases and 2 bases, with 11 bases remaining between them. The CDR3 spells CASSTSRRQETQYF. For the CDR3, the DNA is TGTGCCAGTAGTACAAGCAGAAGGCAAGAGACCCAGTACTTC.

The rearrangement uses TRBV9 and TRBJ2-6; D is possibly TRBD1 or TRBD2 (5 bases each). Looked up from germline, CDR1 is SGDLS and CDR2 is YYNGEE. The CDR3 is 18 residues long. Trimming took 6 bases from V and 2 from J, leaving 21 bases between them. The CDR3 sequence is CASKEFFEGRAGANVLTF. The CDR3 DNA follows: TGTGCCAGCAAGGAGTTCTTCGAGGGCAGGGCTGGGGCCAACGTCCTGACTTTC.

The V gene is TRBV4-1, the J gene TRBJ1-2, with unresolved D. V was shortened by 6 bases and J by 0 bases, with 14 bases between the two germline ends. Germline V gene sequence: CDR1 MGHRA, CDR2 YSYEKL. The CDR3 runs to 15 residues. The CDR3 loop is CASRRTFTPNYGYTF. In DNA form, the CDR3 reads TGCGCCAGCAGACGAACCTTCACCCCTAACTATGGCTACACCTTC.

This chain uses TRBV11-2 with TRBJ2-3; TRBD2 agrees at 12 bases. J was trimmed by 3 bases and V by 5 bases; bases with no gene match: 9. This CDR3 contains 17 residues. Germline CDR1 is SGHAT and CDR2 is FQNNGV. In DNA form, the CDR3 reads TGTGCCAGCAGCCAACAACTAGCGGGAGGTGGGACAGATACGCAGTATTTT. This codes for CASSQQLAGGGTDTQYF. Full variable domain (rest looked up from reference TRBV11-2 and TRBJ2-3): EAGVAQSPRYKIIEKRQSVAFWCNPISGHATLYWYQQILGQGPKLLIQFQNNGVVDDSQLPKDRFSAERLKGVDSTLKIQPAKLEDSAVYLCASSQQLAGGGTDTQYFGPGTRLTVL.

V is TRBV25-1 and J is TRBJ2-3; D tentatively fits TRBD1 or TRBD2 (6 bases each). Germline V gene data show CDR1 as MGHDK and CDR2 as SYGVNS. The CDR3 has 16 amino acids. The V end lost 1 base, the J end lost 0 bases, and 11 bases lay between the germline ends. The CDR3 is CASSESRGRSTDTQYF. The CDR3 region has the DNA TGTGCCAGCAGTGAATCTCGGGGGCGTAGCACAGATACGCAGTATTTT.

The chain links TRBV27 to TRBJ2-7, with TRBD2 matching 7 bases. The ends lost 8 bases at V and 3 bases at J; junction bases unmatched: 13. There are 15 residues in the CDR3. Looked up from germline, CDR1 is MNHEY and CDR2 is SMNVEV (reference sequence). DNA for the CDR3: TGTGCCAGCCGTTACTCCCCTAGCGGACGCTACGAGCAGTACTTC. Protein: CASRYSPSGRYEQYF.

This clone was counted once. Here the CDR3 reads CATDNGGQSAYEQYF. CDR3 nucleotides: TGTGCCACCGATAACGGGGGACAGAGCGCCTACGAGCAGTACTTC. The rearrangement joins TRBV2 to TRBJ2-7; TRBD1 might be the D (7 bases). Deletions cut 10 bases from V and 2 bases from J, with 21 bases between. Per the germline V gene, CDR1 is SNHLY and CDR2 is FYNNEI. The CDR3 loop spans 15 amino acids.

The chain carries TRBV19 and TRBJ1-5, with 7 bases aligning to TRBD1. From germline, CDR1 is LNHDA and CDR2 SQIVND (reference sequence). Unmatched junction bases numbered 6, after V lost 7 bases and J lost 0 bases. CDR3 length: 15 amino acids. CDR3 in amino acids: CASKDRVGSNQPQHF. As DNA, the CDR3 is TGTGCCAGTAAAGACAGGGTCGGTAGCAATCAGCCCCAGCATTTT.

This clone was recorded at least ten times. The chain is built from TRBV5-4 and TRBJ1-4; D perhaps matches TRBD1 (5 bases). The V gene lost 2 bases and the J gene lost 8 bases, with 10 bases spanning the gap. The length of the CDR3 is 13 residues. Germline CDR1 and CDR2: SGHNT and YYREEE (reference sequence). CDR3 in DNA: TGTGCCAGCAGCTTTACAGACAGCGAAAAACTGTTTTTT. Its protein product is CASSFTDSEKLFF.

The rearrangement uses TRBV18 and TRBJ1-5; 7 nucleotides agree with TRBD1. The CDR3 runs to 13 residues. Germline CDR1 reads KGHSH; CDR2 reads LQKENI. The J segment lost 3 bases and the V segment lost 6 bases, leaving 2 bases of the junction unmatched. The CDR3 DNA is TGTGCCAGCTCGACAGGGTTCAATCAGCCCCAGCATTTT. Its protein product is CASSTGFNQPQHF.

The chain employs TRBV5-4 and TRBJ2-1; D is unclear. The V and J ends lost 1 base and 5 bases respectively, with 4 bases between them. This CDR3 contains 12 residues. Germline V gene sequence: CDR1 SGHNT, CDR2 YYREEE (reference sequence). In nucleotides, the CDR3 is TGTGCCAGCAGCTTGTCCGACAATGAGCAGTTCTTC. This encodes CASSLSDNEQFF.

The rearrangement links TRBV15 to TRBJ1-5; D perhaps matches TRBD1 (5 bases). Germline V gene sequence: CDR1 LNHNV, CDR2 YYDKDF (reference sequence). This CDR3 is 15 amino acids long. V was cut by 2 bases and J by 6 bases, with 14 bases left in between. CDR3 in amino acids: CATSRSRGTGQPQHF. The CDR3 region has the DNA TGTGCCACCAGCAGATCCCGAGGCACAGGTCAGCCCCAGCATTTT.

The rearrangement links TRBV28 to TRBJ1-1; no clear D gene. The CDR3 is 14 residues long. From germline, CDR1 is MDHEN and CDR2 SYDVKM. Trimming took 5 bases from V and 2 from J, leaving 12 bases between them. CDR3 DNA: TGTGCCAGCAGTAGCTTGGGAAGAAACACTGAAGCTTTCTTT. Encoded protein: CASSSLGRNTEAFF.

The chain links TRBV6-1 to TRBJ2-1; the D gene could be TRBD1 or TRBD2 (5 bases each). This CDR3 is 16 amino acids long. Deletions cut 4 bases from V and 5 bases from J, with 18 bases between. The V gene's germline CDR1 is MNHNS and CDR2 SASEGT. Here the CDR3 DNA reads TGTGCCAGCAGTGGGCTCGGGACGCCGACTGACAATGAGCAGTTCTTC. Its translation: CASSGLGTPTDNEQFF.

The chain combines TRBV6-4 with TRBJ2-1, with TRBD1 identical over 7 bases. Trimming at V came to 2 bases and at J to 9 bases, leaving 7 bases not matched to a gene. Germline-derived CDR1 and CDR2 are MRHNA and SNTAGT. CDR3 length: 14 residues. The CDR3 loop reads CASSDAWTGGEQFF. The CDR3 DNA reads TGTGCCAGCAGTGACGCTTGGACAGGCGGTGAGCAGTTCTTC.

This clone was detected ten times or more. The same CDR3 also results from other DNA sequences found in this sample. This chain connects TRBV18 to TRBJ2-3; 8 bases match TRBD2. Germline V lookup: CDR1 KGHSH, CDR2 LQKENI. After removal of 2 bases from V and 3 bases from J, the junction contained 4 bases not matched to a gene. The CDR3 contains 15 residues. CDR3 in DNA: TGTGCCAGCTCACCAACGCTAGCGGGTACAGATACGCAGTATTTT. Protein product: CASSPTLAGTDTQYF.

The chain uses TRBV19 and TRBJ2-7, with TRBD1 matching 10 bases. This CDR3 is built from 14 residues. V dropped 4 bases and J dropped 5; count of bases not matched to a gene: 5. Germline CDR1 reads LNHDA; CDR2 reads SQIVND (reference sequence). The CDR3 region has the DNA TGTGCCAGTAGTACACCGGGACAGGGGAACGAGCAGTACTTC. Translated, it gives CASSTPGQGNEQYF.

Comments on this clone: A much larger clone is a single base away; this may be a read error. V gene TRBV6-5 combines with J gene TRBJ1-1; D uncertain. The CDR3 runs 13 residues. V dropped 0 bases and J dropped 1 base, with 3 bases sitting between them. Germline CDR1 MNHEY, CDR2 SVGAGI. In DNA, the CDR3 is TGTGCCAGCAGTTACTCGCAGAACACTGAAGCTTTCTTT. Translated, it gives CASSYSQNTEAFF.

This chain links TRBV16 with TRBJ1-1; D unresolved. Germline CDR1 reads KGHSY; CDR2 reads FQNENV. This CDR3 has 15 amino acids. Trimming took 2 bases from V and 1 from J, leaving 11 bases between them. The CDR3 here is CASSQVTVGNTEAFF. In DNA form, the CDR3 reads TGTGCCAGCAGCCAAGTGACGGTGGGGAACACTGAAGCTTTCTTT. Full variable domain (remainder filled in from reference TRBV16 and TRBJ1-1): GEEVAQTPKHLVRGEGQKAKLYCAPIKGHSYVFWYQQVLKNEFKFLISFQNENVFDETGMPKERFSAKCLPNSPCSLEIQATKLEDSAVYFCASSQVTVGNTEAFFGQGTRLTVV.